Listed below are T cell receptor beta chains from one sample, sequenced in a study of T cells in Graves' hyperthyroidism and ophthalmopathy. TCRdb called the multiplex PCR reads again in MiXCR, with one record for every CDR3 protein. The sample carries roughly 740,000 distinct CDR3 sequences, 15% to 20% recorded once. The sample was blood. All receptors come from a man younger than 35 with Graves' hyperthyroidism. Each CDR3 is given with its conserved first and last residue. D genes are given only for firm matches. Clone size, where shown, is once, few, many, or a class for clones that have expanded.

cdr3_length,d_call,j_call,clone_size,v_call,cdr3_nt,cdr3_aa
16,TRBD1,TRBJ2-7,-,TRBV15,TGTGCCACCAGCAGAAGAGGGGGCCACCAGCCTTACGAGCAGTACTTC,CATSRRGGHQPYEQYF
14,TRBD1,TRBJ1-4,-,TRBV27,TGTGCCAGCAGGGTCCGGGACAGGCATGAAAAACTGTTTTTT,CASRVRDRHEKLFF
16,TRBD2,TRBJ2-1,-,TRBV27,TGTGCCAGCAGTTTTGGACTAGCGGGGGCATACAATGAGCGGTTCTTC,CASSFGLAGAYNERFF
17,-,TRBJ2-3,many,TRBV28,TGTGCCAGCAGTCCCCGGGCAGGTAAAATCCGCACAGATACGCAGTATTTT,CASSPRAGKIRTDTQYF
13,-,TRBJ1-4,-,TRBV6-1,TGTGCCAGCAGTGAGACAGGTCGTGAAAAACTGTTTTTT,CASSETGREKLFF
15,-,TRBJ1-3,few,TRBV20-1,TGCAGTGCTCCCGATCCACAGGGAGGTGGAAACACCATATATTTT,CSAPDPQGGGNTIYF
14,-,TRBJ2-5,many,TRBV6-1,TGTGCCAGCACAGGCATGGCCCACCGAGAGACCCAGTACTTC,CASTGMAHRETQYF
15,-,TRBJ2-2,-,TRBV7-9,TGTGCCAGCAGCGTGGCCAGGGCGTTTGCCGGGGAGCTGTTTTTT,CASSVARAFAGELFF
15,-,TRBJ2-7,few,TRBV12-3/TRBV12-4,TGTGCCAGCAGGAAAGGGGCACATAGCTCCTACGAGCAGTACTTC,CASRKGAHSSYEQYF
14,TRBD2,TRBJ2-7,few,TRBV20-1,TGCAGTGCTTCCGGGACTAGCGACTCCTACGAGCAGTACTTC,CSASGTSDSYEQYF
14,TRBD1,TRBJ2-2,many,TRBV24-1,TGTGCCACCAGAAGGACAGGAGGCACCGGGGAGCTGTTTTTT,CATRRTGGTGELFF
16,TRBD2,TRBJ2-1,many,TRBV18,TGTGCCAGCTCACTACTAGCGGGAGGATCAAACAATGAGCAGTTCTTC,CASSLLAGGSNNEQFF
14,-,TRBJ2-1,many,TRBV12-3/TRBV12-4,TGTGCCAGCACCTCGGGGACCCCTAGGGATGAGCAGTTCTTC,CASTSGTPRDEQFF
13,TRBD1,TRBJ2-7,-,TRBV7-9,TGTGCCAGCAGTCGGGACAGGGCAGACGAGCAGTACTTC,CASSRDRADEQYF
15,-,TRBJ1-4,few,TRBV19,TGTGCCAGTGAGTTTTCGGGACAAGGAAATGAAAAACTGTTTTTT,CASEFSGQGNEKLFF
11,-,TRBJ1-1,-,TRBV6-2/TRBV6-3,TGTGCCAGCAGTAACACAGGTGAAGCTTTCTTT,CASSNTGEAFF
15,-,TRBJ1-4,many,TRBV9,TGTGCCAGCAGCGTAGATAGGGGCACCACAGAAAAACTGTTTTTT,CASSVDRGTTEKLFF
15,-,TRBJ2-1,few,TRBV11-2,TGTGCCAGCAGCCCCCCAGGGGCGGGAGCCAATGAGCAGTTCTTC,CASSPPGAGANEQFF
14,-,TRBJ2-5,many,TRBV6-2/TRBV6-3,TGTGCCAGCAGTTACCTGGCTAGCGATGAGACCCAGTACTTC,CASSYLASDETQYF
14,-,TRBJ2-1,-,TRBV19,TGTGCCAGTAGTGTCACAGGGGGGGCCTACGAGCAGTTCTTC,CASSVTGGAYEQFF
14,TRBD2,TRBJ2-7,-,TRBV20-1,TGCAGTGTTAGGAAGGCGGGGGTGGCGGACGAGCAGTACTTC,CSVRKAGVADEQYF
17,TRBD1,TRBJ2-6,-,TRBV6-1,TGTACCAGCAGGTCCGGGACAGGGAGCTCTGGGGCCAACGTCCTGACTTTC,CTSRSGTGSSGANVLTF
16,TRBD2,TRBJ2-2,few,TRBV5-1,TGCGCCAGCAGCTTTAAGACTAGCGGGAGATCCGGGGAGCTGTTTTTT,CASSFKTSGRSGELFF
14,TRBD1,TRBJ2-7,many,TRBV12-3/TRBV12-4,TGTGCCAGCAGTAAGACAGGGAGTGGGTACGAGCAGTACTTC,CASSKTGSGYEQYF
15,TRBD2,TRBJ2-7,-,TRBV4-2,TGTGCCAGCAGCCCCCAAAGCGGGACGACCTACGAGCAGTACTTC,CASSPQSGTTYEQYF
18,TRBD2,TRBJ2-5,-,TRBV5-1,TGCGCCAGCAGCACAGGCGGGAGGTCGGGACCCCCTCAAGAGACCCAGTACTTC,CASSTGGRSGPPQETQYF
14,-,TRBJ1-4,many,TRBV12-3/TRBV12-4,TGTGCCAGCAGTTTCTGGCAGTTAAATGAAAAACTGTTTTTT,CASSFWQLNEKLFF
14,-,TRBJ1-1,few,TRBV5-1,TGCGCCAGCAGCTTGATGACAGTGAACACTGAAGCTTTCTTT,CASSLMTVNTEAFF
19,TRBD2,TRBJ2-3,many,TRBV2,TGTGCCAGCAGTGATTGGGGACTAGCGGGTGAATCTAGCACAGATACGCAGTATTTT,CASSDWGLAGESSTDTQYF
14,TRBD2,TRBJ2-4,many,TRBV28,TGTGCCAGCATAGCGGGAGGGAATAAAAACATTCAGTACTTC,CASIAGGNKNIQYF
12,-,TRBJ2-3,-,TRBV20-1,TGCAGTGCAAAACGGAGCACAGATACGCAGTATTTT,CSAKRSTDTQYF
17,TRBD1,TRBJ1-1,few,TRBV6-7,TGTGCCAGCAGTTACCCGGGGCAGGGGGCGGTGAACACTGAAGCTTTCTTT,CASSYPGQGAVNTEAFF
13,-,TRBJ2-3,-,TRBV7-9,TGTGCCAGCAGCCCCCAAGTAACAGATACGCAGTATTTT,CASSPQVTDTQYF
14,TRBD2,TRBJ2-7,-,TRBV6-1,TGTGCCAGCTGTCCAGGGCGGGGGACGTACGAGCAGTACTTC,CASCPGRGTYEQYF
14,-,TRBJ2-7,-,TRBV18,TGTGCCAGCTCACCAGGTACTCCCCGGGACGAGCAGTACTTC,CASSPGTPRDEQYF
14,TRBD1,TRBJ2-4,-,TRBV28,TGTGCCAGCAGTGCCGGGACAGGGGGCGTCATTCAGTACTTC,CASSAGTGGVIQYF
14,TRBD1,TRBJ1-6,many,TRBV28,TGTGCCAGCACCGTCGGGACAGCAAATTCACCCCTCCACTTT,CASTVGTANSPLHF
15,-,TRBJ2-2,few,TRBV7-3,TGTGCCAGCAGCTTGAAAAGTTCTGCGACCGGGGAGCTGTTTTTT,CASSLKSSATGELFF
13,-,TRBJ2-7,-,TRBV29-1,TGCAGCGCCCAAAGGGCCTATGTTGGCGAGCAGTACTTC,CSAQRAYVGEQYF
13,-,TRBJ2-1,-,TRBV5-6,TGTGCCAGCAGCGTACCACAGTACAATGAGCAGTTCTTC,CASSVPQYNEQFF
16,-,TRBJ2-7,many,TRBV28,TGTGCCAGCAGTTTCAGACCGGCTAGCAGCTCCTACGAGCAGTACTTC,CASSFRPASSSYEQYF
16,-,TRBJ1-2,few,TRBV12-3/TRBV12-4,TGTGCCAGCAGTTCAGACAGGAGGACGGATAACTATGGCTACACCTTC,CASSSDRRTDNYGYTF